The rows below give T cell receptor beta chains drawn from one sample of a study of early stage breast cancer tumors. Repertoires were generated with immunoSEQ multiplex PCR, while TCRdb's copy carries only in-frame clones and drops some. The table includes 25,000 to 35,000 clones, roughly 80% detected once. Source material: blood. The receptors were sampled from a person between 60 and 70 years old with breast cancer. The CDR3 runs from the conserved cysteine through the conserved F or W. The D gene is left open where the match is weak. Rows give clone size only sometimes, using once, few, many, or a class for an expanded clone.

>14|TRBV7-9|-|TRBJ2-2|-
CASSLTQGTGELFF
TGTGCCAGCAGCTTAACCCAGGGAACCGGGGAGCTGTTTTTT
>15|TRBV7-9|-|TRBJ1-1|-
CASSLGGGANTEAFF
TGTGCCAGCAGTTTGGGCGGGGGGGCCAACACTGAAGCTTTCTTT
>15|TRBV9|-|TRBJ2-4|TRBD2
CASSEAGGAKNIQYF
TGTGCCAGCAGCGAGGCGGGAGGCGCCAAAAACATTCAGTACTTC
>14|TRBV5-1|-|TRBJ1-2|-
CASSLVVNDYGYTF
TGCGCCAGCAGCTTGGTAGTAAACGACTATGGCTACACCTTC
>15|TRBV28|few|TRBJ2-3|TRBD1
CASSPGTGGTDTQYF
TGTGCCAGCAGCCCCGGGACAGGGGGCACAGATACGCAGTATTTT
>16|TRBV7-2|-|TRBJ2-7|TRBD2
CASSLVGGGPNHEQYF
TGTGCCAGCAGCTTAGTGGGCGGGGGACCCAACCACGAGCAGTACTTC
>13|TRBV30|once|TRBJ1-5|-
CAWNLEVHQPQHF
TGTGCCTGGAATTTAGAAGTACATCAGCCCCAGCATTTT
>17|TRBV7-2|-|TRBJ2-1|TRBD2
CASSPGSGAGGQDEQFF
TGTGCCAGCAGCCCCGGATCAGGAGCGGGAGGGCAGGATGAGCAGTTCTTC
>15|TRBV7-2|-|TRBJ1-5|-
CASSLATTTDQPQHF
TGTGCCAGCAGCTTAGCGACGACAACAGATCAGCCCCAGCATTTT
>15|TRBV28|-|TRBJ1-4|-
CASSLTGNQDEKLFF
TGTGCCAGCAGTCTTACAGGGAATCAAGATGAAAAACTGTTTTTT
>15|TRBV7-8|-|TRBJ2-7|-
CASSLGLASSYEQYF
TGTGCCAGCAGCTTAGGACTGGCGAGCTCCTACGAGCAGTACTTC
>13|TRBV27|-|TRBJ2-7|-
CASSSFQSYEQYF
TGTGCCAGCAGTTCATTTCAATCCTACGAGCAGTACTTC
>15|TRBV5-1|-|TRBJ2-7|-
CASSLRESPPYEQYF
TGCGCCAGCAGCCTCCGGGAGTCCCCACCATACGAGCAGTACTTC
>13|TRBV30|-|TRBJ2-5|-
CAWRQGRQETQYF
TGTGCCTGGAGACAGGGCCGGCAAGAGACCCAGTACTTC
>15|TRBV28|medium-sized|TRBJ1-5|TRBD1
CASSSPGQGRMAQHF
TGTGCCAGCTCAAGTCCGGGACAGGGGAGAATGGCCCAGCATTTT
>18|TRBV7-2|-|TRBJ1-5|-
CASSLVGGSTAGYQPQHF
TGTGCCAGCAGCTTAGTTGGGGGATCCACGGCGGGATATCAGCCCCAGCATTTT
>14|TRBV5-4|-|TRBJ2-1|TRBD1
CASSSGTETNEQFF
TGTGCCAGCAGCTCCGGGACAGAAACCAATGAGCAGTTCTTC
>15|TRBV18|-|TRBJ1-1|TRBD1
CASSPPGQGAAEAFF
TGTGCCAGCTCACCCCCGGGACAGGGGGCGGCTGAAGCTTTCTTT
>18|TRBV4-1|-|TRBJ2-6|TRBD1
CASSQGQGGVPGANVLTF
TGCGCCAGCAGCCAAGGACAGGGCGGAGTCCCTGGGGCCAACGTCCTGACTTTC
>11|TRBV2|-|TRBJ1-1|-
CAGDLNTEAFF
TGTGCCGGAGACTTGAACACTGAAGCTTTCTTT
>15|TRBV5-1|-|TRBJ2-1|TRBD1
CASSSSGGAYNEQFF
TGCGCCAGCAGCTCTTCAGGGGGCGCCTACAATGAGCAGTTCTTC
>16|TRBV7-6|-|TRBJ2-3|TRBD2
CASSLVASGSTDTQYF
TGTGCCAGCAGCTTAGTGGCTAGCGGCAGCACAGATACGCAGTATTTT
>15|TRBV29-1|-|TRBJ2-1|TRBD2
CSGRLAGGIWDEQFF
TGCAGCGGAAGACTAGCGGGAGGAATCTGGGATGAGCAGTTCTTC
>13|TRBV10-1|-|TRBJ2-7|-
CASSLGSPGEQYF
TGCGCCAGCAGCCTTGGTAGTCCAGGAGAGCAGTACTTC
>16|TRBV19|-|TRBJ2-2|TRBD1
CASSPRTGESTGELFF
TGTGCCAGTAGTCCCCGGACAGGGGAGAGCACCGGGGAGCTGTTTTTT
>14|TRBV6-1|-|TRBJ2-5|-
CASSRQLIQETQYF
TGTGCCAGCAGTCGACAGCTAATCCAAGAGACCCAGTACTTC
>14|TRBV15|few|TRBJ2-7|-
CATSRDPFSYEQYF
TGTGCCACCAGCAGAGATCCCTTCTCCTACGAGCAGTACTTC
>13|TRBV7-2|once|TRBJ1-2|-
CASSQGQGYGYTF
TGTGCCAGCAGCCAGGGGCAGGGCTATGGCTACACCTTC
>17|TRBV4-1|-|TRBJ2-4|-
CASSQEDSRNAKNIQYF
TGCGCCAGCAGCCAAGAGGACAGCAGAAACGCCAAAAACATTCAGTACTTC
>12|TRBV6-5|-|TRBJ2-1|-
CASREFSGEQFF
TGTGCCAGCAGGGAGTTTTCTGGTGAGCAGTTCTTC
>16|TRBV5-1|once|TRBJ2-1|TRBD2
CASSLGSGRALNEQFF
TGCGCCAGCAGCTTGGGTAGCGGGAGGGCCCTCAATGAGCAGTTCTTC
>13|TRBV10-3|-|TRBJ2-2|-
CATTGEDAGELFF
TGTGCCACAACAGGGGAGGACGCCGGGGAGCTGTTTTTT
>13|TRBV7-9|-|TRBJ2-7|-
CASRPLSSYEQYF
TGTGCCAGCAGGCCACTAAGCTCCTACGAGCAGTACTTC
>13|TRBV18|-|TRBJ2-1|TRBD1
CASSPTGENEQFF
TGTGCCAGCTCACCGACAGGGGAGAATGAGCAGTTCTTC
>16|TRBV5-1|-|TRBJ2-1|TRBD1
CASSFLPSGQSNEQFF
TGCGCCAGCAGCTTCCTACCCTCGGGACAGAGCAATGAGCAGTTCTTC
>15|TRBV5-1|few|TRBJ2-3|TRBD2
CASSLPLAGADTQYF
TGCGCCAGCAGCTTGCCTCTAGCGGGAGCGGATACGCAGTATTTT
>14|TRBV6-4|few|TRBJ2-1|TRBD1
CASSPGQDYNEQFF
TGTGCCAGCAGTCCGGGACAGGACTACAATGAGCAGTTCTTC
>16|TRBV4-3|-|TRBJ1-3|-
CASSQDSGGAGNTIYF
TGCGCCAGCAGCCAAGATTCGGGGGGCGCTGGAAACACCATATATTTT
>13|TRBV6-5|-|TRBJ1-2|TRBD1
CATHRGFDYGYTF
TGTGCCACTCACAGGGGATTTGACTATGGCTACACCTTC
>15|TRBV7-2|-|TRBJ2-1|-
CASSLARGSNNEQFF
TGTGCCAGCAGCTTAGCGCGGGGTAGCAACAATGAGCAGTTCTTC
>13|TRBV7-9|-|TRBJ2-1|TRBD2
CASETSGYNEQFF
TGTGCCAGCGAGACTAGCGGGTACAATGAGCAGTTCTTC
>13|TRBV25-1|-|TRBJ1-1|-
CASSEWQDTEAFF
TGTGCCAGCAGTGAATGGCAGGACACTGAAGCTTTCTTT
>15|TRBV7-3|-|TRBJ2-1|TRBD2
CASSSSGTTYNEQFF
TGTGCCAGCAGCTCTAGCGGGACAACCTACAATGAGCAGTTCTTC
>13|TRBV28|-|TRBJ1-5|-
CASSLSLSQPQHF
TGTGCCAGCAGTTTGTCTCTGTCCCAGCCCCAGCATTTT
>15|TRBV19|once|TRBJ2-1|TRBD2
CASSIVGSGGGEQFF
TGTGCCAGTAGTATAGTGGGGAGCGGGGGAGGTGAGCAGTTCTTC
>15|TRBV5-6|-|TRBJ1-5|TRBD1
CASSSWTGGNQPQHF
TGTGCCAGCAGTTCATGGACAGGGGGCAACCAGCCCCAGCATTTT
>14|TRBV9|-|TRBJ1-1|-
CASSVGPVTSEAFF
TGTGCCAGCAGCGTAGGGCCTGTGACTTCTGAAGCTTTCTTT
>17|TRBV10-3|-|TRBJ2-3|TRBD2
CAISESTSGRGTDTQYF
TGTGCCATCAGTGAGTCAACTAGCGGGAGAGGCACAGATACGCAGTATTTT
>14|TRBV5-6|-|TRBJ1-1|TRBD1
CASSGQGARPEAFF
TGTGCCAGCAGCGGACAGGGGGCGCGCCCTGAAGCTTTCTTT
>14|TRBV29-1|-|TRBJ1-4|-
CSVGGGGFNEKLFF
TGCAGCGTTGGGGGCGGGGGGTTTAATGAAAAACTGTTTTTT
>16|TRBV6-4|-|TRBJ2-3|-
CASSDSAGASADTQYF
TGTGCCAGCAGTGACTCGGCGGGGGCTTCTGCAGATACGCAGTATTTT